The present T cell receptor beta chain was sequenced within a study of T cell responses to AZD1222 COVID-19 vaccine. Overall study context: Pooling covered second doses at about 4 or about 12 weeks.

Regarding this clone: Antigen: not known.

The CDR3 is 15 amino acids. V shed 5 bases, J shed 3 bases, and the junction held 5 bases outside the gene matches. The germline gives CDR1 MDHEN, CDR2 SYDVKM. Overall study findings and caveats: Just 5 or 6 AZD1222 recipients tested seropositive at baseline. The study found Spike-specific TCR breadth and depth rose after two AZD1222 doses.

TCRdb's copy holds only in-frame clones and misses some; the assay was immunoSEQ multiplex PCR. This table has 90,000 to 150,000 clones, 70% to 90% appearing once. The origin of this receptor is an adult in good health. V usage is TRBV28 and J usage is TRBJ1-4; 8 bases align to TRBD1. Source: peripheral blood, taken on day 0 of AZD1222 vaccination. The CDR3 reads CASSPDRVSNEKLFF. In nucleotides, the CDR3 is TGTGCCAGCAGTCCGGACAGGGTATCTAATGAAAAACTGTTTTTT. Using reference TRBV28 and TRBJ1-4 for the parts outside the CDR3, the full variable domain is DVKVTQSSRYLVKRTGEKVFLECVQDMDHENMFWYRQDPGLGLRLIYFSYDVKMKEKGDIPEGYSVSREKKERFSLILESASTNQTSMYLCASSPDRVSNEKLFFGSGTQLSVL.